Listed here is a single T cell receptor (beta chain). The specificity of this receptor is unknown. Qualities for individual bases were not recorded, and no much larger clone is one base off. The library was built by means of the immunoSEQ multiplex PCR assay. TCR beta CDR3 sequencing was performed on DNA from the cultured, isolated CD4+ T cells. In the source study's methods: The analysis removed non-productive TCR sequences, trimmed reads to the CDR3 region, and retained only CDR3s that were 7 or more amino acids long. Antigen-specific clonotypes were identified using the MANAFEST web app by comparison of expansion in peptide wells against reference cultures. To be called positive, a clone needed expansion at FDR<0.05 compared with the reference and with all other wells, an odds ratio greater than 5, and a frequency greater than 0.1% in two replicate wells. Clonotypes significantly expanded in SARS-CoV-2 spike wells and in at least one common cold coronavirus spike condition were defined as cross-reactive. CDR3 similarity was assessed by Levenshtein distance with the stringdist R package, and unrooted trees were built with ape in R 3.6.1. Drawn from immuneACCESS, this table holds only the in-frame rearrangements with V and J called that TCRdb kept. Clones are partly lost; checked studies trace under half to an unresolved V gene and leave the rest unexplained. From that table come the V and J calls and clone size; the DNA was used to work out D and trimming. The sample has 35,000 to 55,000 clones on record, more than 60% of them singletons. About 31% of the sample belongs to the ten largest clones.

These data originate in a study of vaccination effects on CD4 cells after COVID-19 (dated by TCRdb to the early 2020s). At the level of the whole study: Each participant received two doses of an mRNA SARS-CoV-2 vaccine, either BNT162b2 or mRNA-1273. In a couple of convalescent patients, pre-vaccine samples were collected 16 days and one week ahead of the first dose, 142 and 148 days after COVID-19 diagnosis. Cultures from other donors in the study were sequenced using the Oncomine TCR Beta short-read assay on an Illumina iSeq 100. SARS-CoV-2 spike-specific CD4+ TCR repertoires from before and after mRNA vaccination were compared in COVID-19 convalescent patients and in infection-naive vaccine recipients. The full study included some 10 COVID-19 convalescent patients and several SARS-CoV-2-naive healthy vaccine recipients. The paper's findings and limits, for the study overall: The study was limited by a small number of convalescent patients and lacked early post-infection timepoints. In convalescent patients, the post-vaccine spike-reactive repertoire was composed mainly of new vaccine-induced clones that were largely distinct from infection-induced clones. Marked clonal contraction was observed in both infection-induced and vaccine-induced clones at late post-vaccination timepoints, consistent with waning T cell responses.

V lost 3 bases and J lost 4 bases, and the count of bases not matched to a germline gene is 3. The CDR3 goes from the cysteine to the phenylalanine over 14 residues. Left in the record is the CDR3 DNA by itself, 42 bases read in frame from the first base. The germline V gene supplies CDR1 SGHRS and CDR2 YFSETQ. In the ViraFEST assay, PBMC were stimulated with viral peptide pools, and antigen-specific CD4+ T cell clonotypes were then identified by expansion using TCR sequencing. After more than nine days of culture, CD4+ T cells were isolated with the EasySep CD4+ T cell isolation kit. PCR-confirmed SARS-CoV-2 infection had occurred in convalescent patients between March and December 2020, before the Alpha, Beta and Delta variants emerged in the United States. Each well held more than 1.5 million PBMC cultured in IMDM containing around 5% human AB serum, about 10 IU/ml IL-2 and gentamicin, along with about 10 ug/ml peptides. Half of the culture medium was replaced with fresh IL-2-containing medium on days 3 and 7. Unless noted otherwise, every peptide stimulation condition was cultured in triplicate wells. Using Ficoll-Paque Plus gradient centrifugation, PBMC were separated from whole blood and then either used fresh or cryopreserved at -140C. The QIAamp micro DNA kit was used to extract genomic DNA from the cultured CD4+ T cells.

The material sequenced was CD4+ T cells from PBMCs cultured with a peptide pool, taken before COVID-19 vaccination. This receptor was obtained from a human donor who had a prior SARS-CoV-2 infection. The rearranged chain carries TRBV5-1 and TRBJ1-2; the junction holds 10 bases that match TRBD1. The CDR3 loop reads CASSSTGGAYGYTF. The DNA is as follows: TGCGCCAGCAGCTCGACAGGGGGCGCCTATGGCTACACCTTC. The entire variable domain, with the stretches around the CDR3 drawn from the reference TRBV5-1 and TRBJ1-2 proteins, is KAGVTQTPRYLIKTRGQQVTLSCSPISGHRSVSWYQQTPGQGLQFLFEYFSETQRNKGNFPGRFSGRQFSNSRSEMNVSTLELGDSALYLCASSSTGGAYGYTFGSGTRLTVV.